Given below is one TCR beta chain in context. Antigen unknown. Clones were sequenced by immunoSEQ multiplex PCR, and TCRdb holds only the in-frame ones, with some missing. The repertoire holds 600 or so clones, with 75% to 80% as singletons. With 4 bases clipped from V and 6 bases from J, the junction kept 7 bases outside the gene matches. The length of the CDR3 is 14 residues. The germline gives CDR1 GTSNPN, CDR2 SVGIG (reference sequence). These data belong to a study of graft-versus-host responses after intestinal transplantation. The overall study: Uniformly, recipients were administered anti-thymocyte globulin induction with subsequent tacrolimus and steroids for about 3 years. Overall study results and limits: GvH clones occurred in recipient marrow; some first appeared in ileum or blood. Declining HvG levels early post-transplant were linked to peak circulating GvH clone levels.

Processing was applied to graft tissue in order to liberate intraepithelial and lamina propria lymphocytes. This material consisted of ileum tissue, taken roughly 270 days after intestinal transplant. This chain uses TRBV30 with TRBJ2-2; 8 positions match TRBD1. The sequence derives from a human patient who received an intestinal transplant, so some T cells may come from the graft donor. CDR3 DNA: TGTGCCTGGAAGGGGCAGGGGGCTTCCGGGGAGCTGTTTTTT. Translating it yields CAWKGQGASGELFF. The whole variable domain, filled in from reference TRBV30 and TRBJ2-2, reads SQTIHQWPATLVQPVGSPLSLECTVEGTSNPNLYWYRQAAGRGLQLLFYSVGIGQISSEVPQNLSASRPQDRQFILSSKKLLLSDSGFYLCAWKGQGASGELFFGEGSRLTVL.